This T cell receptor (beta chain) was documented in a study of vaccination and CD4 T cells after COVID-19. As concerns this clonotype: Antigen specificity is unknown.

Trimming shortened V by 11 bases and J by 1 base, and 14 bases separated the two germline ends. Germline assignment: CDR1 SEHNR and CDR2 FQNEAQ (reference sequence). This CDR3 spans 13 amino acids. In TCRdb, the PCR reads were re-called with MiXCR into one record per CDR3 protein. The table has some 28,000 distinct CDR3 sequences, about 54% seen once; the top ten hold less than 6.5%. Whole-study results and caveats: Spike mono-reactivity was shown by 304 of 307 vaccine-specific clones in convalescent patients.

The time point is: late sampling 161 to 241 days after vaccination in a few convalescent patients. The sequencing used CD4+ T cells from blood, collected about 7 months after SARS-CoV-2 vaccination. V gene TRBV7-9 combines with J gene TRBJ1-2; D is undetermined. This TCR derives from a human donor who had recovered from COVID-19. The CDR3 bases are TGTGCCGCTATTTTACCCGGTAACTATGGCTACACCTTC. Translating gives CAAILPGNYGYTF.